This TCR beta chain came from a study of shared clonotypes between healthy human individuals. Study outcomes and limitations: Having only a few donors restricted how much genetic and exposure-history diversity was captured. Tissues were not sampled, only blood, and their repertoires likely differ. Shared across a few donors were 4% to 6% of the naive CD4 clonotypes.

CD45RO-negative, CCR7-selected cells formed the naive CD8 fraction, which excluded terminally differentiated effector memory CD45RA+ cells. The CDR3 totals 13 residues. Trimming removed 4 bases at V and 4 bases at J, with 10 bases between. Per germline, CDR1 ENHRY and CDR2 SYGVKD. Assay used: immunoSEQ multiplex PCR; TCRdb lists only in-frame clones, some missing. The sample shows 2 million or so clones, roughly 95% of them seen only once. With respect to this clone: Its target is unknown.

The gene calls are TRBV10-3 and TRBJ2-5; D gene uncertain. The TCR originated in a man younger than 30 in good health. Source material: naive CD8+ T cells sorted from blood. The CDR3 region is CAISATHGETQYF. DNA of the CDR3: TGTGCCATCAGTGCCACCCACGGAGAGACCCAGTACTTC.